The source of this T cell receptor beta chain is a study of metastatic and nonmetastatic thyroid tumors. On the study more broadly: Peripheral blood and tumor or nodule samples from malignant and benign thyroid patients were compared.

V dropped 4 bases and J dropped 4 bases, with 11 bases sitting between them. CDR3 size: 13 residues. CDR1 and CDR2 from the germline V gene are SGHTA and FQGNSA. As processed by the authors: In papillary thyroid cancer, a distant-metastasis classifier was built using CDR3 differences across clinicopathological groups. MiXCR reprocessed the PCR reads for TCRdb. TCRdb, not the authors, supplied the V and J calls. The table includes just under 20,000 clones, 20% to 25% detected once. Patients were all untreated before their thyroid surgery. On this clone: Its antigen is currently unknown.

Study-wide results and caveats: For both blood and tumor, malignant thyroid tumors reportedly showed significantly higher TCR beta diversity than benign nodules did.

This TCR was recovered from a male donor with papillary thyroid cancer or a benign thyroid nodule (not recorded which). Some clones in this sample may be carry-over from other donors' samples. The V and J genes are TRBV7-2 and TRBJ2-7; D is undetermined. The sequenced material came from tumor tissue. DNA of the CDR3: TGTGCCAGCAGCTGGTACTGCGGATACGAGCAGTACTTC. Protein sequence: CASSWYCGYEQYF.